A single sample is the source of the 24 T cell receptor beta chains below, sequenced in a study of control samples from healthy donors and cancer patients (dated by TCRdb to about 2020). Libraries were constructed by the immunoSEQ multiplex PCR assay. This is the immuneACCESS table as TCRdb keeps it, with only in-frame sequences that have V and J called. A part of the clones is gone; compared with another copy, unresolved V genes explain less than half, and the rest is unexplained. Recorded for this sample are 100,000 to 120,000 clones; 83% of them occurred a single time. The ten largest clones take up about 13% of the sample. The source material was blood. Receptors originate from a woman aged 45-65 years in good health.

This sequence joins TRBV4-2 and TRBJ1-2; D is ambiguous. The CDR3 is made up of 11 amino acids. The germline V gene has CDR1 LGHNA and CDR2 YNFKEQ. Trimming stripped 1 base from V and 7 bases from J, with 4 bases between. CDR3 sequence reads: CASSQALGYTF. As DNA, the CDR3 is TGTGCCAGCAGCCAAGCGCTTGGCTACACCTTC.

The chain links TRBV27 to TRBJ1-5, with 7 bases fitting TRBD1. The germline CDR1 and CDR2 sequences are MNHEY and SMNVEV (reference sequence). Trimming cost V 3 bases and J 3 bases; bases outside gene matches: 5. This CDR3 comprises 15 residues. The CDR3 nucleotides are TGTGCCAGCAGTTTTCAGGGGGTGGCCAATCAGCCCCAGCATTTT. Translated, it gives CASSFQGVANQPQHF.

The chain recombines TRBV11-2 with TRBJ1-6; maybe TRBD1 (5 bases). Germline-derived CDR1 and CDR2 are SGHAT and FQNNGV. This CDR3 is 15 amino acids long. V lost 6 bases and J 3 bases, leaving 12 bases between the germline ends. The DNA of the CDR3 is TGTGCCAGCAGGCAGGGAGGTTACTATAATTCACCCCTCCACTTT. Residues: CASRQGGYYNSPLHF.

This rearrangement joins TRBV7-2 to TRBJ1-1; TRBD1 is a possible D gene (5 bases). Germline V gives CDR1 SGHTA, CDR2 FQGNSA. With 1 base removed from V and 1 base from J, the gap between germline ends came to 10 bases. The CDR3 is 15 residues long. The CDR3 DNA follows: TGTGCCAGCAGCTTAGTCAGGGCAGAGAACACTGAAGCTTTCTTT. This gives the protein CASSLVRAENTEAFF. The variable domain in full, completed from reference TRBV7-2 and TRBJ1-1, reads GAGVSQSPSNKVTEKGKDVELRCDPISGHTALYWYRQSLGQGLEFLIYFQGNSAPDKSGLPSDRFSAERTGGSVSTLTIQRTQQEDSAVYLCASSLVRAENTEAFFGQGTRLTVV.

V gene TRBV30 combines with J gene TRBJ2-3, with 8 positions matching TRBD2. Germline trimming cut 0 bases from V and 4 bases from J; bases unmatched to any gene: 6. Germline values: CDR1 GTSNPN, CDR2 SVGIG (reference sequence). This CDR3 is 15 amino acids long. The CDR3 nucleotides read TGTGCCTGGAGTGTAGTAGCGGGATTGTCAGATACGCAGTATTTT. It encodes CAWSVVAGLSDTQYF.

The chain recombines TRBV14 with TRBJ1-4, with D maybe TRBD1 (6 bases). Deletions cut 0 bases from V and 14 bases from J, with 16 bases between. The CDR3 extends over 14 amino acids. Germline assignment: CDR1 SGHDN and CDR2 FVKESK. The CDR3 DNA reads TGTGCCAGCAGCCAAGATCGACGGGGGGCAAGTCTGTTTTTT. This sequence encodes CASSQDRRGASLFF.

The genes are TRBV7-9 and TRBJ1-1, with a possible D match to TRBD1 (5 bases). The germline V gene encodes CDR1 SEHNR and CDR2 FQNEAQ (reference sequence). The germline V and J ends were trimmed by 5 bases and 7 bases, with 11 bases remaining between them. CDR3 length equals 12 residues. In DNA, the CDR3 is TGTGCCAGCAGCCCGGGGGTAGATGAAGCTTTCTTT. It yields the protein CASSPGVDEAFF.

This clone was detected once. The chain carries TRBV19 and TRBJ2-2; no clear D. CDR1 is LNHDA, CDR2 SQIVND, per germline (reference sequence). Trimming removed 1 base from V and 1 base from J, with 4 bases in between. The CDR3 is made up of 14 amino acids. In DNA, the CDR3 is TGTGCCAGTAGTATAGGCAGGAACACCGGGGAGCTGTTTTTT. Protein: CASSIGRNTGELFF.

This chain joins TRBV29-1 and TRBJ2-3; D may be TRBD1 (6 bases). The V gene's germline CDR1 is SQVTM and CDR2 ANQGSEA. The length of the CDR3 is 13 residues. Trimming stripped 6 bases from V and 1 base from J, with 11 bases between. CDR3 sequence: CSVTGTGTDTQYF. Here the CDR3 DNA reads TGCAGCGTCACAGGGACGGGCACAGATACGCAGTATTTT.

This rearrangement joins TRBV28 to TRBJ1-6; D is possibly TRBD1 (5 bases). Germline V lookup: CDR1 MDHEN, CDR2 SYDVKM. CDR3 length equals 12 residues. V lost 6 bases, J lost 14 bases, and 14 bases lay in between. DNA for the CDR3: TGTGCCAGCAGAGGGAGCAAGGACACCCTCCACTTT. Protein product: CASRGSKDTLHF.

This clone has a handful of counts. This rearrangement joins TRBV4-2 to TRBJ2-1, with TRBD2 identical over 7 bases. Per germline, CDR1 LGHNA and CDR2 YNFKEQ. This CDR3 region has 16 residues. The trim removed 0 bases at V and 4 bases at J, leaving 6 bases unmatched. The CDR3 spells CASSQEPGLPYNEQFF. The CDR3, as DNA: TGTGCCAGCAGCCAAGAGCCGGGACTACCATACAATGAGCAGTTCTTC.

This clone was observed once. The chain uses TRBV6-6 and TRBJ1-1; D perhaps matches TRBD1 (6 bases). This CDR3 region has 14 residues. The V end was cut by 2 bases, the J end by 8 bases, with 15 bases between. CDR1 is MNHNY, CDR2 SVGAGI, per germline (reference sequence). CDR3 nucleotides: TGTGCCAGCAGTTACCAAACCAGGGGAGGCGAAGCTTTCTTT. Translation gives CASSYQTRGGEAFF.

Turning to this clone: In the same sample, other DNA sequences code for this CDR3. The gene calls are TRBV4-3 and TRBJ1-2; no firm D call. CDR3 length: 15 amino acids. Germline V gene lookup returns CDR1 LGHNA and CDR2 YSLEER. V dropped 0 bases and J dropped 5 bases, with 13 bases sitting between them. The CDR3 is CASSQEISADYGYTF. The CDR3 DNA sequence: TGCGCCAGCAGCCAAGAAATAAGTGCAGATTATGGCTACACCTTC.

The rearrangement joins TRBV24-1 to TRBJ2-5; 9 bases fit TRBD1. The CDR3 runs to 15 residues. Germline CDR1 and CDR2: KGHDR and SFDVKD. The V segment lost 5 bases and the J segment 3 bases; nucleotides outside the gene matches: 6. CDR3 DNA: TGTGCCACCAGTGCCACCGGACAGGGGAAAGAGACCCAGTACTTC. It codes for CATSATGQGKETQYF.

The chain carries TRBV28 and TRBJ1-6; D is unclear. V was cut by 2 bases and J by 9 bases, with 11 bases left in between. The CDR3 length is 14 residues. Germline V lookup: CDR1 MDHEN, CDR2 SYDVKM. CDR3 amino acids: CASSLGLLSSPLHF. The CDR3, as DNA: TGTGCCAGCAGTTTAGGCCTTTTGAGTTCACCCCTCCACTTT.

The V gene is TRBV15, the J gene TRBJ2-2; 8 bases are a match to TRBD1. V lost 6 bases to trimming and J lost 7 bases; unmatched junction nucleotides: 7. The CDR3 consists of 14 residues. From germline, CDR1 is LNHNV and CDR2 YYDKDF (reference sequence). The CDR3 protein is CATSETGAIGELFF. The CDR3 DNA follows: TGTGCCACCAGTGAGACAGGGGCTATCGGGGAGCTGTTTTTT.

The J gene is TRBJ2-2, the V gene TRBV19; TRBD2 aligns across 7 bases. The CDR3 length is 16 residues. J gave up 4 bases and V 10 bases, and 15 bases lay outside the gene matches. The V gene's germline CDR1 is LNHDA and CDR2 SQIVND (reference sequence). DNA for the CDR3: TGTGCCACCAGTACCGGATTGGGGGGGGGCACCGGGGAGCTGTTTTTT. Translated: CATSTGLGGGTGELFF.

This sequence joins TRBV25-1 and TRBJ1-4, with TRBD1 matching 7 bases. V dropped 2 bases and J dropped 8; count of bases not matched to a gene: 8. The CDR3 loop spans 15 amino acids. Germline assignment: CDR1 MGHDK and CDR2 SYGVNS. The CDR3 DNA reads as TGTGCCAGCAGTGAACCGGGACAGCGTCGGGAAAAACTGTTTTTT. This encodes CASSEPGQRREKLFF.

This clone occurred once. The chain combines TRBV19 with TRBJ1-4; D is ambiguous. Germline lookup yields CDR1 LNHDA and CDR2 SQIVND (reference sequence). The ends were cut back, 3 bases at V and 4 bases at J, with 9 bases in the middle. The CDR3 totals 14 residues. CDR3 loop: CASSILTDNEKLFF. The CDR3 DNA reads as TGTGCCAGTAGTATCTTAACCGATAATGAAAAACTGTTTTTT. The full variable domain, rest sourced from reference TRBV19 and TRBJ1-4, is DGGITQSPKYLFRKEGQNVTLSCEQNLNHDAMYWYRQDPGQGLRLIYYSQIVNDFQKGDIAEGYSVSREKKESFPLTVTSAQKNPTAFYLCASSILTDNEKLFFGSGTQLSVL.

The chain links TRBV3-1 (or the pseudogene TRBV3-2) to TRBJ1-1; D possibly corresponds to TRBD1 (5 bases). V was shortened by 3 bases and J by 10 bases, with 15 bases between the two germline ends. This CDR3 has 13 amino acids. The germline CDR1 and CDR2 sequences are LGHDT and YNNKEL (reference sequence). As DNA, the CDR3 is TGTGCCAGCAGCCAGGAATGGGGGAGGAGAGCTTTCTTT. It specifies CASSQEWGRRAFF.

The sample holds one count of this clone. The chain is built from TRBV6-8 and TRBJ2-1; 7 nucleotides match TRBD2. Germline V lookup: CDR1 MNHGY, CDR2 SAAAGT. This CDR3 comprises 13 residues. V trimming: 11 bases; J trimming: 4 bases; junction bases outside the gene matches: 8. The CDR3 loop is CAGGERLYNEQFF. Written as DNA, the CDR3 is TGTGCCGGGGGGGAACGGTTGTACAATGAGCAGTTCTTC.

J is TRBJ2-5 and V is TRBV25-1, with TRBD1 matching over 9 bases. The germline V gene encodes CDR1 MGHDK and CDR2 SYGVNS. Trimming took 3 bases from V and 1 from J; bases not matched to a gene: 3. The CDR3 has 15 residues. The CDR3 DNA reads as TGTGCCAGCAGTGATTACAGGGGGCGCCAAGAGACCCAGTACTTC. Translating gives CASSDYRGRQETQYF. The whole variable domain, remainder taken from reference TRBV25-1 and TRBJ2-5, is EADIYQTPRYLVIGTGKKITLECSQTMGHDKMYWYQQDPGMELHLIHYSYGVNSTEKGDLSSESTVSRIRTEHFPLTLESARPSHTSQYLCASSDYRGRQETQYFGPGTRLLVL.

The genes are TRBV7-3 and TRBJ1-2; possible D gene TRBD1, 6 bases. The ends were cut back, 5 bases at V and 4 bases at J, with 14 bases in the middle. Germline V lookup: CDR1 SGHTA, CDR2 FQGTGA. The CDR3 is 14 residues long. The CDR3 region has the DNA TGTGCCAGCAGCGAGCAGCCGACAGGCTATGGCTACACCTTC. This gives the protein CASSEQPTGYGYTF.

The chain joins TRBV5-5 to TRBJ1-1, with 10 bases aligning to TRBD1. There are 15 residues in the CDR3. Germline V CDR1 and CDR2: SGHKS, YYEKEE (reference sequence). V dropped 4 bases and J dropped 5; count of bases not matched to a gene: 8. DNA for the CDR3: TGTGCCAGCAGCAGGGCCGGGACAGGGGAAACTGAAGCTTTCTTT. This translates into CASSRAGTGETEAFF.